The 27 T cell receptor beta chains given below trace back to one sample, sequenced in a study of blood T cell repertoires in COVID-19. Some clones are missing from TCRdb's copy, which holds only in-frame ones; the method was immunoSEQ multiplex PCR. The sample includes tens of thousands of clones, 91% of them seen just once. Sequencing was done on a sample of peripheral blood. The receptors come from a woman aged 45-60 years in a cohort sampled during active COVID-19.

This clone was observed once. This chain links TRBV5-5 with TRBJ2-3; D is unclear. The CDR3 length is 15 residues. Germline V CDR1 and CDR2: SGHKS, YYEKEE (reference sequence). Trimming pared 3 bases from V and 2 bases from J, leaving 13 bases between. In nucleotides, the CDR3 is TGTGCCAGCAGCTCCACGAGCCAACTCACAGATACGCAGTATTTT. It encodes CASSSTSQLTDTQYF.

J is TRBJ2-7 and V is TRBV29-1, with a tentative D call TRBD1 (5 bases). Per the germline V gene, CDR1 is SQVTM and CDR2 is ANQGSEA. This CDR3 is 12 amino acids long. The V and J ends lost 6 bases and 6 bases respectively, with 15 bases between them. CDR3 coding DNA: TGCAGCGTAGTTTGGAGCAGGGCCGAGCAGTACTTC. Translating gives CSVVWSRAEQYF.

CDR3 DNA: TGTGCCAGCAGCCCGCCGGGACAGGCGAATGAAAAACTGTTTTTT. Translated: CASSPPGQANEKLFF. The rearrangement uses TRBV3-1 (or the pseudogene TRBV3-2) and TRBJ1-4, with 8 bases matching TRBD1. CDR1 and CDR2 (germline): LGHDT, YNNKEL (reference sequence). CDR3 size: 15 residues. Trimming at V came to 4 bases and at J to 5 bases, leaving 6 bases not matched to a gene.

The V gene is TRBV30, the J gene TRBJ2-1; weak D call: TRBD2 (7 bases). The V and J ends lost 6 bases and 3 bases respectively, with 18 bases between them. This CDR3 is built from 15 residues. The V gene's germline CDR1 is GTSNPN and CDR2 SVGIG (reference sequence). CDR3 coding DNA: TGTGCCTGCCTGGCGGGGGCGAATTTCTACAATGAGCAGTTCTTC. It codes for CACLAGANFYNEQFF. The whole variable domain, filled in from reference TRBV30 and TRBJ2-1, reads SQTIHQWPATLVQPVGSPLSLECTVEGTSNPNLYWYRQAAGRGLQLLFYSVGIGQISSEVPQNLSASRPQDRQFILSSKKLLLSDSGFYLCACLAGANFYNEQFFGPGTRLTVL.

This rearrangement joins TRBV18 to TRBJ1-3; possibly TRBD1 for D (5 bases). The CDR3 runs to 16 residues. V was clipped by 0 bases and J by 1 base, with 10 bases between them. Germline lookup yields CDR1 KGHSH and CDR2 LQKENI. The CDR3: CASSPPGVPSGNTIYF. As DNA, the CDR3 is TGTGCCAGCTCACCACCAGGGGTTCCTTCTGGAAACACCATATATTTT.

V and J are TRBV3-1 (or the pseudogene TRBV3-2) and TRBJ2-1; 7 positions match TRBD2. The V and J ends lost 3 bases and 4 bases, in that order; junction bases with no gene match: 12. Germline CDR1 and CDR2: LGHDT and YNNKEL (reference sequence). This CDR3 region has 17 residues. As DNA, the CDR3 is TGTGCCAGCAGCCACCGGGGCGCGGGAGTTAGGTACAATGAGCAGTTCTTC. This codes for CASSHRGAGVRYNEQFF.

This clone has a single count. CDR3 protein: CASSRMDRGGETQYF. In nucleotides, the CDR3 is TGTGCCAGCAGCCGGATGGACAGGGGAGGCGAGACCCAGTACTTC. The J gene is TRBJ2-5, the V gene TRBV5-4, with 9 bases aligning to TRBD1. V gave up 4 bases and J gave up 5 bases; unmatched junction bases: 9. The CDR3 loop spans 15 amino acids. Per germline, CDR1 SGHNT and CDR2 YYREEE (reference sequence).

The J gene is TRBJ2-7, the V gene TRBV19, with a weak D call TRBD2 (6 bases). Germline lookup yields CDR1 LNHDA and CDR2 SQIVND (reference sequence). The CDR3 totals 15 residues. Trimming pared 2 bases from V and 4 bases from J, leaving 15 bases between. CDR3 coding DNA: TGTGCCAGTAGTATATCAGGGAGGACCGGTTACGAGCAGTACTTC. This encodes CASSISGRTGYEQYF.

DNA for the CDR3: TGTGCCAGCAGTTTGATCAGGGGGCATCAGCCCCAGCATTTT. Its protein is CASSLIRGHQPQHF. The rearrangement uses TRBV28 and TRBJ1-5; TRBD1 agrees at 8 bases. Germline V lookup: CDR1 MDHEN, CDR2 SYDVKM. J lost 5 bases, V lost 3 bases, and 3 bases had no gene match. CDR3 length equals 14 residues.

The chain combines TRBV3-1 (or the pseudogene TRBV3-2) with TRBJ2-5; tentatively, D is TRBD1 (6 bases). This CDR3 comprises 13 residues. Germline V gene sequence: CDR1 LGHDT, CDR2 YNNKEL (reference sequence). V lost 1 base and J lost 5, with 8 bases in between. The CDR3 protein is CASSQGTAETQYF. In DNA form, the CDR3 reads TGTGCCAGCAGCCAAGGGACAGCGGAGACCCAGTACTTC.

The chain combines TRBV6-1 with TRBJ2-7; possibly TRBD2 for D (5 bases). Germline CDR1 is MNHNS and CDR2 is SASEGT. V lost 1 base, J lost 3 bases, and 10 bases lay in between. The CDR3 sequence is 14 residues long. CDR3 amino acids: CASSEGGSGYEQYF. CDR3 in DNA: TGTGCCAGCAGTGAAGGAGGGAGTGGCTACGAGCAGTACTTC.

This sequence joins TRBV10-1 and TRBJ1-2; 10 positions match TRBD1. There are 14 residues in the CDR3. Germline-derived CDR1 and CDR2 are WNHNN and SYGVQD (reference sequence). With 5 bases clipped from V and 8 bases from J, the junction kept 8 bases outside the gene matches. This chain's CDR3 is CASSPGQGGYGYTF. The CDR3 DNA reads TGCGCCAGCAGTCCCGGACAGGGGGGTTACGGCTACACCTTC.

The V and J genes are TRBV19 and TRBJ1-5; D unresolved. CDR3 length: 13 residues. CDR1 is LNHDA, CDR2 SQIVND, per germline (reference sequence). V lost 3 bases and J 3 bases, leaving 6 bases between the germline ends. CDR3 DNA sequence: TGTGCCAGTAGTATCGCGGTCAATCAGCCCCAGCATTTT. Translation gives CASSIAVNQPQHF.

J is TRBJ2-3 and V is TRBV2; 13 positions agree with TRBD2. CDR3 length equals 17 residues. The germline gives CDR1 SNHLY, CDR2 FYNNEI. V shed 6 bases, J shed 5 bases, and the junction held 11 bases outside the gene matches. CDR3 residues: CASRNRGLAGAGDTQYF. CDR3 nucleotide sequence: TGTGCCAGCAGAAACCGAGGACTAGCGGGAGCTGGAGATACGCAGTATTTT.

The table lists this clone with a count of one. The genes are TRBV6-1 and TRBJ2-1, with 9 bases matching TRBD2. There are 14 residues in the CDR3. Per the germline V gene, CDR1 is MNHNS and CDR2 is SASEGT. After removal of 1 base from V and 8 bases from J, the junction contained 3 bases not matched to a gene. CDR3 bases: TGTGCCAGCAGTGAAGTGGGACTAGCTGATGAGCAGTTCTTC. Translating it yields CASSEVGLADEQFF.

This clone showed up just a few times. The rearrangement links TRBV2 to TRBJ2-1, with 8 bases matching TRBD2. The V and J ends lost 4 bases and 7 bases, in that order; junction bases with no gene match: 3. Germline V gene data show CDR1 as SNHLY and CDR2 as FYNNEI. The CDR3 is made up of 13 amino acids. This CDR3 is CASSVERENEQFF. The CDR3 DNA sequence: TGTGCCAGCAGTGTGGAGCGGGAGAATGAGCAGTTCTTC.

The table lists this clone with a few counts. The V gene is TRBV5-1, the J gene TRBJ1-2; D not certain. This CDR3 is 15 amino acids long. V was pared by 0 bases and J by 6 bases, with 15 bases between. CDR1 is SGHRS and CDR2 is YFSETQ in the germline V gene. The CDR3 protein is CASSLASPGLNGYTF. CDR3 DNA sequence: TGCGCCAGCAGCTTGGCCTCACCAGGCCTCAATGGCTACACCTTC.

V is TRBV6-5 and J is TRBJ2-7; 8 bases match TRBD1. The CDR3 covers 14 residues. Per the germline V gene, CDR1 is MNHEY and CDR2 is SVGAGI. The J segment lost 0 bases and the V segment lost 6 bases, leaving 4 bases of the junction unmatched. CDR3 region: CASSLGQASYEQYF. DNA of the CDR3: TGTGCCAGCAGCTTGGGACAGGCCTCCTACGAGCAGTACTTC.

The V and J genes are TRBV5-1 and TRBJ2-3; tentative D call: TRBD1 (7 bases). The CDR3 is 14 residues long. Trimming left V 10 bases short and J 5 bases short, with 20 bases between. From germline, CDR1 is SGHRS and CDR2 YFSETQ. The CDR3 DNA sequence: TGCGCCTCCGGAGGAGGGGGCGCGGGAGATACGCAGTATTTT. It is translated as CASGGGGAGDTQYF.

The CDR3 sequence: CASSPGTSGFSYEQYF. Written as DNA, the CDR3 is TGTGCCAGCTCACCCGGGACTAGCGGATTCTCCTACGAGCAGTACTTC. The chain uses TRBV18 and TRBJ2-7; the match to TRBD2 covers 11 bases. V lost 3 bases to trimming and J lost 0 bases; unmatched junction nucleotides: 4. Germline V CDR1 and CDR2: KGHSH, LQKENI. This CDR3 comprises 16 residues.

This clone was seen only once. The gene calls are TRBV2 and TRBJ1-5; D not certain. The CDR3 consists of 15 residues. The germline V gene encodes CDR1 SNHLY and CDR2 FYNNEI. Trimming shortened V by 0 bases and J by 2 bases, and 8 bases separated the two germline ends. The CDR3 reads CASSEARGGNQPQHF. In DNA, the CDR3 is TGTGCCAGCAGTGAAGCGCGGGGAGGCAATCAGCCCCAGCATTTT.

V gene TRBV28 combines with J gene TRBJ1-1; D is perhaps TRBD1 (6 bases). CDR3 size: 15 residues. Trimming cost V 5 bases and J 0 bases, with 13 bases left between them. Germline V gives CDR1 MDHEN, CDR2 SYDVKM. In nucleotides, the CDR3 is TGTGCCAGCAGTGTGAACACAGGGATGAACACTGAAGCTTTCTTT. Protein product: CASSVNTGMNTEAFF.

J is TRBJ1-1 and V is TRBV7-9, with TRBD1 matching 10 bases. The CDR3 is 16 residues long. Germline V lookup: CDR1 SEHNR, CDR2 FQNEAQ (reference sequence). After removal of 5 bases from V and 1 base from J, the junction contained 7 bases not matched to a gene. The DNA for the CDR3 is TGTGCCAGCAGCCCTGACAGGGGGCCTTCGAACACTGAAGCTTTCTTT. Translating it yields CASSPDRGPSNTEAFF.

The table lists this clone with a count of one. The rearrangement links TRBV6-5 to TRBJ1-6; unclear D gene. The germline V gene encodes CDR1 MNHEY and CDR2 SVGAGI. V was pared by 6 bases and J by 5 bases, with 11 bases between. The CDR3 sequence is 14 residues long. CDR3 region: CASRSDGDNSPLHF. DNA for the CDR3: TGTGCCAGCAGATCGGACGGGGATAATTCACCCCTCCACTTT.

The V gene is TRBV27, the J gene TRBJ2-3; 11 nucleotides align to TRBD2. CDR1 is MNHEY and CDR2 is SMNVEV in the germline V gene (reference sequence). V dropped 6 bases and J dropped 4; count of bases not matched to a gene: 9. The CDR3 covers 16 residues. The CDR3 is CASRGLAGGLSDTQYF. DNA for the CDR3: TGTGCCAGCAGGGGATTAGCGGGAGGGCTCTCAGATACGCAGTATTTT.

V usage is TRBV12-3 or TRBV12-4 and J usage is TRBJ2-1, with 8 bases matching TRBD2. V was clipped by 5 bases and J by 15 bases; unmatched bases: 12. CDR3 length equals 13 residues. The DNA for the CDR3 is TGTGCCAGCAGTCCCTCGGCCCGGGGGGGACGGTTCTTC. Its translation: CASSPSARGGRFF.

This sequence joins TRBV12-3 or TRBV12-4 and TRBJ1-1, with D tentatively TRBD1 (5 bases). Trimming took 11 bases from V and 4 from J, leaving 17 bases between them. The CDR3 spans 13 residues. The CDR3 is CALAGQGFTEAFF. The CDR3 region has the DNA TGTGCCCTCGCGGGGCAGGGTTTCACTGAAGCTTTCTTT.